This T cell receptor (beta chain) appears in the sequencing data of a study of T cell clonotyping in hematopoietic cell transplantation. Looking at the study overall: Recipients' pretransplant samples followed cytoreduction. Findings of the study overall: CD4 and CD8 repertoire contributions could not be separated without sorting. After transplant, recipient diversity fell while pathologically expanded clonotypes grew through day 180.

Assay used: immunoSEQ multiplex PCR; TCRdb lists only in-frame clones, some missing. Of 46,000 or so clones in the sample, about nine tenths were seen once. A word on this clone: What it binds is unknown.

Stated time point: recipient sample about 28 days before transplant, after cytoreduction. This sequence was found in a man in his 60s with biphenotypic leukemia. Some clones in this sample may be carry-over from other donors' samples. The sample was peripheral blood mononuclear cells, taken before stem cell transplant.

The CDR3 DNA reads as TGCGCCAGCAGCTTGGGGACAGGGTTTGGCGAGCAGTACTTC. Protein product: CASSLGTGFGEQYF. The chain links TRBV5-1 to TRBJ2-7; 8 nucleotides agree with TRBD1. The V and J ends lost 0 bases and 6 bases, in that order; junction bases with no gene match: 5. The CDR3 loop spans 14 amino acids. Germline assignment: CDR1 SGHRS and CDR2 YFSETQ. The full variable domain, rest sourced from reference TRBV5-1 and TRBJ2-7, is KAGVTQTPRYLIKTRGQQVTLSCSPISGHRSVSWYQQTPGQGLQFLFEYFSETQRNKGNFPGRFSGRQFSNSRSEMNVSTLELGDSALYLCASSLGTGFGEQYFGPGTRLTVT.